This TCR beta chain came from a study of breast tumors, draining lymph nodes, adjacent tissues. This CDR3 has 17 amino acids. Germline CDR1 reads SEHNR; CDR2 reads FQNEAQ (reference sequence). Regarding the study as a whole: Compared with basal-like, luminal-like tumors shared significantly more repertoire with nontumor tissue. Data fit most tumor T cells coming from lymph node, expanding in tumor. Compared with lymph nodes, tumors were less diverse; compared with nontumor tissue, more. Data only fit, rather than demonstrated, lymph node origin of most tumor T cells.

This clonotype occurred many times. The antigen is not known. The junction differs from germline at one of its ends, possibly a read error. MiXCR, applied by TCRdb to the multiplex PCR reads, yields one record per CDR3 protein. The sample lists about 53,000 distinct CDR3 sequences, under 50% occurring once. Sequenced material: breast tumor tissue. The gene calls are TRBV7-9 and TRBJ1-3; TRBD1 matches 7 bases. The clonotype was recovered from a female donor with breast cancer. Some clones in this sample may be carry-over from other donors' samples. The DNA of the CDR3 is TGTGCCAGCAGCCGGCCCGGACAGGTCAACTCTGGAAACCCCATATATTTT. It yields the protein CASSRPGQVNSGNPIYF.